Detailed here is one T cell receptor (beta chain). The sample comes from a study of blood T cell repertoires in COVID-19. Study at large: Whether acute or convalescent, the COVID-19 samples came from the United States, Italy and Spain. Sources were T cells, B-cell-depleted T cells, or PBMCs; the material itself was cDNA or gDNA.

The V end was cut by 3 bases, the J end by 2 bases, with 8 bases between. CDR3 length: 13 residues. Assay: immunoSEQ multiplex PCR; the TCRdb copy retains only in-frame clones and omits some. This sample has some 70,000 clones, with about nine tenths found just once. This clonotype was sampled from a human donor with active COVID-19. The donor label of this sample is uncertain. Sequencing used peripheral blood. The chain carries TRBV12-3 or TRBV12-4 and TRBJ2-7; the D is unclear. CDR3 DNA: TGTGCCAGCAGTTTGAACGCGGCCTACGAGCAGTACTTC. The encoded protein is CASSLNAAYEQYF.